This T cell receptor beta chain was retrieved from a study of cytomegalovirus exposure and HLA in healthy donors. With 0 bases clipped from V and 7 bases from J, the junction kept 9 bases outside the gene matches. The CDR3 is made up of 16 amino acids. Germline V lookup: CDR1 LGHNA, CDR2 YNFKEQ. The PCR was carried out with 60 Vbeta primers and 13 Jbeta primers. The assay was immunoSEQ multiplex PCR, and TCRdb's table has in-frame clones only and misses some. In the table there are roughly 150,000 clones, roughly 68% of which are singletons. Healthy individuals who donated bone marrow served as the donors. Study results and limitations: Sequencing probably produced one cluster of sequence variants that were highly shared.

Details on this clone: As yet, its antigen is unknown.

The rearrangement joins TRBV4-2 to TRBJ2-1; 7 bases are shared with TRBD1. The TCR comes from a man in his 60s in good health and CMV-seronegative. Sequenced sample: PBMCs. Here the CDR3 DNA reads TGTGCCAGCAGCCAAGATCGGACAGGCCGTCTTAATGAGCAGTTCTTC. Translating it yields CASSQDRTGRLNEQFF.